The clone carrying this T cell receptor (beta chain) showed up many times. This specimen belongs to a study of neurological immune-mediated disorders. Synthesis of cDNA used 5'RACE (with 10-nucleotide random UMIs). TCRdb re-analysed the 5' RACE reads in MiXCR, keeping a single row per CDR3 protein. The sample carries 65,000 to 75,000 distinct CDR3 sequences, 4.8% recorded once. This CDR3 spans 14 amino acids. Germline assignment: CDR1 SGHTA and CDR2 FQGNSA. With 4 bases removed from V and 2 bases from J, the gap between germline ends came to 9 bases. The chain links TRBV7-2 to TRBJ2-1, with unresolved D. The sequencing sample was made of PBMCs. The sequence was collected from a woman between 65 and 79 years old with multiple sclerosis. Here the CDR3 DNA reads TGTGCCAGCAGCTCTAACCGAGCCTACAATGAGCAGTTCTTC. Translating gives CASSSNRAYNEQFF. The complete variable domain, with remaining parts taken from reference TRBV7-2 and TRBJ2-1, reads GAGVSQSPSNKVTEKGKDVELRCDPISGHTALYWYRQSLGQGLEFLIYFQGNSAPDKSGLPSDRFSAERTGGSVSTLTIQRTQQEDSAVYLCASSSNRAYNEQFFGPGTRLTVL.